Each of the 5 T cell receptor beta chains below was sequenced from the same sample in a study of T cell changes during pregnancy in multiple sclerosis. Data came from immunoSEQ multiplex PCR; TCRdb stores just in-frame clones and leaves some out. Of several thousand clones listed, roughly nine tenths are singletons. The material was CD8+ T cells from peripheral blood mononuclear cells, obtained in the first trimester of pregnancy. These receptors were collected from a female donor in good health, enrolled as a control in a pregnancy study.

The rearrangement joins TRBV4-2 to TRBJ2-7; 9 bases map to TRBD1. The CDR3 runs 16 residues. V gave up 1 base and J gave up 1 base; unmatched junction bases: 5. CDR1 LGHNA and CDR2 YNFKEQ come from the germline V gene. CDR3 DNA sequence: TGTGCCAGCAGCCAAGGGGTCGGGACAGGGTCCTACGAGCAGTACTTC. Protein product: CASSQGVGTGSYEQYF.

The chain joins TRBV7-3 to TRBJ2-5; 15 nucleotides line up with TRBD2. Germline CDR1 and CDR2: SGHTA and FQGTGA. The CDR3 runs 16 residues. The trim removed 4 bases at V and 5 bases at J, leaving 5 bases unmatched. The CDR3 reads CASSSGLAGGRETQYF. CDR3 bases: TGTGCCAGCAGCTCAGGACTAGCGGGGGGGCGGGAGACCCAGTACTTC. The full variable domain, completed using reference TRBV7-3 and TRBJ2-5, is GAGVSQTPSNKVTEKGKYVELRCDPISGHTALYWYRQSLGQGPEFLIYFQGTGAADDSGLPNDRFFAVRPEGSVSTLKIQRTERGDSAVYLCASSSGLAGGRETQYFGPGTRLLVL.

The V call is TRBV29-1, the J call TRBJ1-2; no definite D call. V was trimmed by 7 bases and J by 0 bases, leaving 12 bases between them. The CDR3 is 13 residues long. Germline V gene sequence: CDR1 SQVTM, CDR2 ANQGSEA. The CDR3 spells CSAHREANYGYTF. For the CDR3, the DNA is TGCAGCGCCCATCGGGAAGCTAACTATGGCTACACCTTC. The entire variable domain, with the rest obtained from reference TRBV29-1 and TRBJ1-2, is as follows: SAVISQKPSRDICQRGTSLTIQCQVDSQVTMMFWYRQQPGQSLTLIATANQGSEATYESGFVIDKFPISRPNLTFSTLTVSNMSPEDSSIYLCSAHREANYGYTFGSGTRLTVV.

The V gene is TRBV5-1, the J gene TRBJ2-7; possibly TRBD1 for D (6 bases). The CDR3 has 15 amino acids. V was cut by 2 bases and J by 2 bases, with 14 bases left in between. In germline, CDR1 is SGHRS, CDR2 YFSETQ. CDR3 region: CASSLSQGVAYEQYF. CDR3 coding DNA: TGCGCCAGCAGCTTATCACAGGGAGTAGCCTACGAGCAGTACTTC.

This clone showed up just once. This chain uses TRBV20-1 with TRBJ2-5; D unresolved. CDR1 and CDR2 (germline): DFQATT, SNEGSKA (reference sequence). There are 10 residues in the CDR3. V was cut by 5 bases and J by 3 bases, with 4 bases left in between. CDR3 nucleotide sequence: TGCAGTGCTTGTAAAGAGACCCAGTACTTC. This sequence encodes CSACKETQYF.